Listed below are T cell receptor beta chains from one sample, sequenced in a study of T cell responses to AZD1222 COVID-19 vaccine. Only in-frame clones appear in the TCRdb table, and some are missing; sequencing was by immunoSEQ multiplex PCR. The table records roughly 120,000 clones, around nine tenths of them present only once. The material was peripheral blood, obtained 28 days after the second AZD1222 dose. These receptors originate from an adult who received the AZD1222 COVID-19 vaccine. CDR3s include the opening cysteine and the closing phenylalanine or tryptophan. A D gene is named only where the DNA matches it firmly. Rows may omit the clone size; those that give it use once, few, many or a size class.

NA	TRBJ1-5	TRBV10-3	NA	TGTGCCATCAGGAGGGAGGGGGGAGTCAATCAGCCCCAGCATTTT	CAIRREGGVNQPQHF
NA	TRBJ1-6	TRBV11-2	NA	TGTGCCAGCAGCTTAAGCGATTCACCCCTCCACTTT	CASSLSDSPLHF
NA	TRBJ1-1	TRBV5-4	NA	TGTGCCAGCAGCTTGGCCTTGGGCAGGGTGGGCACTGAAGCTTTCTTT	CASSLALGRVGTEAFF
NA	TRBJ1-1	TRBV10-3	NA	TGTGCCATCAGTGAGGACCCGGGATCTGAAGCTTTCTTT	CAISEDPGSEAFF
NA	TRBJ2-5	TRBV15	NA	TGTGCCACCAGCAGAGATAGAAATACAGTGGGACGTGAGACCCAGTACTTC	CATSRDRNTVGRETQYF
few	TRBJ2-2	TRBV5-1	TRBD2	TGCGCCAGCAGCTTGGGGCTAGCGGGGTCCCAGACCGGGGAGCTGTTTTTT	CASSLGLAGSQTGELFF
NA	TRBJ2-3	TRBV11-3	TRBD2	TGTGCCAGCAGCGGCGGGGGGGCAGATACGCAGTATTTT	CASSGGGADTQYF
NA	TRBJ2-7	TRBV6-5	TRBD1	TGTGCCAGCAGTCTAAGGGACAGGGGTTTTCTCGAGCAGTACTTC	CASSLRDRGFLEQYF
NA	TRBJ2-1	TRBV15	NA	TGTGCCACCAGCAGTTTTGGGCGGAGCTCCTACAATGAGCAGTTCTTC	CATSSFGRSSYNEQFF
NA	TRBJ2-5	TRBV4-3	NA	TGCGCCAGCAGCCAAGGTGGCAGCCAAGAGACCCAGTACTTC	CASSQGGSQETQYF
NA	TRBJ1-4	TRBV6-5	NA	TGTGCCAGCAGCAGTTTCAGGGGTGAAAAACTGTTTTTT	CASSSFRGEKLFF
NA	TRBJ2-1	TRBV5-4	TRBD2	TGTGCCAGCAGCCCCCGGGGGGGGGACCCCTCCTACAATGAGCAGTTCTTC	CASSPRGGDPSYNEQFF
NA	TRBJ2-5	TRBV5-1	TRBD2	TGCGCCAGCAGCCGGACTAGCGGACAAGAGACCCAGTACTTC	CASSRTSGQETQYF
NA	TRBJ2-4	TRBV2	NA	TGTGCCAGCAGGGAGCGGGACAGGTTTCAGTACTTC	CASRERDRFQYF
NA	TRBJ2-7	TRBV5-1	TRBD2	TGCGCCAGCAGCAGAGGACTAGCGGGGGAATCAACCTACGAGCAGTACTTC	CASSRGLAGESTYEQYF
NA	TRBJ1-1	TRBV6-5	NA	TGTGCCAGCATGTGGGGGGTAGGGAACACTGAAGCTTTCTTT	CASMWGVGNTEAFF
few	TRBJ1-2	TRBV11-2	NA	TGTGCCAGCAGCTTAGACAGGGAGTATGGCTACACCTTC	CASSLDREYGYTF
NA	TRBJ2-7	TRBV7-6	NA	TGTGCCAGCAGTCCCGGACACACCGCCTACGAGCAGTACTTC	CASSPGHTAYEQYF
NA	TRBJ2-3	TRBV11-2	NA	TGTGCCAGCAGCTTAGTGGACAAAACAACAGATACGCAGTATTTT	CASSLVDKTTDTQYF
NA	TRBJ2-7	TRBV30	NA	TGTGCCTGCGCTCGGACCGACACGGTGCAGTACTTC	CACARTDTVQYF
NA	TRBJ2-5	TRBV4-1	TRBD1	TGCGCCAGCAGCCTGACAGGGGTCCTACAAGAGACCCAGTACTTC	CASSLTGVLQETQYF
NA	TRBJ1-1	TRBV6-2/TRBV6-3	NA	TGTGCCAGCAGTACCCGGCCCCGGCCCATGAACACTGAAGCTTTCTTT	CASSTRPRPMNTEAFF
NA	TRBJ2-7	TRBV7-8	TRBD1	TGTGCCAGCAGCCCAGGGGGCAATTCCTACGAGCAGTACTTC	CASSPGGNSYEQYF
NA	TRBJ2-7	TRBV25-1	TRBD1	TGTGCCAGCAGTGAAGCCGGGACAGGGGGTTTGGAGCAGTACTTC	CASSEAGTGGLEQYF
NA	TRBJ2-2	TRBV24-1	TRBD2	TGTGCCACCAGTGATTTTATCATACGCGGGAGGAACACCGGGGAGCTGTTTTTT	CATSDFIIRGRNTGELFF
NA	TRBJ1-5	TRBV7-2	NA	TGTGCCAGCAGCTTAGACATAGCCCAGCCCCAGCATTTT	CASSLDIAQPQHF
NA	TRBJ2-1	TRBV15	NA	TGTGCCACCAGCAGAGATTTGGGGGGCGATGAGCAGTTCTTC	CATSRDLGGDEQFF
NA	TRBJ2-1	TRBV7-3	TRBD2	TGTGCCAGCAGTGACGGGGGGAATGAGCAGTTCTTC	CASSDGGNEQFF
few	TRBJ1-2	TRBV20-1	NA	TGCAGTGCTTCTAGACTGAAGGACACCTTC	CSASRLKDTF
NA	TRBJ2-7	TRBV11-2	NA	TGTGCCAGCAGCTTAGATTTAGGCAGGTGGTACGAGCAGTACTTC	CASSLDLGRWYEQYF
NA	TRBJ2-7	TRBV3-1/TRBV3-2	TRBD2	TGTGCCAGCAGCCTACCCTTTATAAGCGGGAGAAGGTACGAGCAGTACTTC	CASSLPFISGRRYEQYF
NA	TRBJ1-2	TRBV4-1	NA	TGCGCCAGCAGCCAAGATCAGAGCAGAGGCTACACCTTC	CASSQDQSRGYTF
NA	TRBJ1-1	TRBV30	TRBD1	TGTGCCTGGAGTGGACAGGGGAACACTGAAGCTTTCTTT	CAWSGQGNTEAFF
NA	TRBJ2-2	TRBV11-3	NA	TGTGCCAGCAGCCCGTACAGTGATAACACCGGGGAGCTGTTTTTT	CASSPYSDNTGELFF
NA	TRBJ2-6	TRBV7-2	NA	TGTGCCAGCACCTCTCGCGGATACGGCTCTGGGGCCAACGTCCTGACTTTC	CASTSRGYGSGANVLTF
NA	TRBJ1-1	TRBV12-5	NA	TGTGCTAGTGGTCCAAGGCTAGGGGCCGAAGCTTTCTTT	CASGPRLGAEAFF
NA	TRBJ2-7	TRBV10-3	NA	TGTGCCATCAGTGAGGGAGGGATTCGGGAGCAGTACTTC	CAISEGGIREQYF
NA	TRBJ1-1	TRBV30	NA	TGTGCCTGGAGTGCCGGATCATCAGGGGATGGCACTGAAGCTTTCTTT	CAWSAGSSGDGTEAFF
NA	TRBJ2-7	TRBV7-3	NA	TGTGCCAGCAGCCGGGACGGAACCTACGAGCAGTACTTC	CASSRDGTYEQYF
NA	TRBJ1-1	TRBV6-5	TRBD1	TGTGCCAGCAGTTACACCGGGACAGGTGAAGCTTTCTTT	CASSYTGTGEAFF
NA	TRBJ1-2	TRBV29-1	NA	TGCAGCTCGGAGGAGGGTGGCTACACCTTC	CSSEEGGYTF
few	TRBJ2-5	TRBV5-1	NA	TGCGCCAGCAGCTTGGAGACAGGCCGGATCCAAGAGACCCAGTACTTC	CASSLETGRIQETQYF
NA	TRBJ2-1	TRBV30	NA	TGTGCCTGGAGTTGGGGGGGCTCGGACAATGAGCAGTTCTTC	CAWSWGGSDNEQFF
NA	TRBJ2-4	TRBV6-1	TRBD1	TGTGCCAGCAGTGACTGGACAGGGTTGGCCAAAAACATTCAGTACTTC	CASSDWTGLAKNIQYF
NA	TRBJ1-1	TRBV5-4	NA	TGTGCCAGCAGCTTTGGGGGCGCCGGTAACACTGAAGCTTTCTTT	CASSFGGAGNTEAFF
once	TRBJ2-5	TRBV20-1	TRBD1	TGCAGTGCTAGTCTGCGGACAGGCCAGGGAGAGACCCAGTACTTC	CSASLRTGQGETQYF
NA	TRBJ2-7	TRBV19	TRBD2	TGTGCCAGTAATAGCGGGGAGCCTACGAGAGAGCAGTACTTC	CASNSGEPTREQYF
once	TRBJ2-2	TRBV7-2	NA	TGTGCCAGCAGCTTAGTTTGGGGTGCGGCGAACACCGGGGAGCTGTTTTTT	CASSLVWGAANTGELFF
NA	TRBJ1-3	TRBV9	NA	TGTGCCAGCAGCGTCGGGGGTTTAAGCTCTGGAAACACCATATATTTT	CASSVGGLSSGNTIYF
NA	TRBJ2-3	TRBV14	NA	TGTGCCAGCAGCCAAGTTAGGGGGTCAAGCACAGATACGCAGTATTTT	CASSQVRGSSTDTQYF
NA	TRBJ2-7	TRBV6-5	NA	TGTGCCAGCAGGCCCGTCGCTAGCGTCTCCTACGAGCAGTACTTC	CASRPVASVSYEQYF
once	TRBJ2-1	TRBV20-1	NA	TGCAGTCCTCTCCGTGGGCAGTTCTTC	CSPLRGQFF
few	TRBJ1-1	TRBV5-6	NA	TGTGCCAGCACCCTTAGAGGAGGGGCCCTTTCTGAAGCTTTCTTT	CASTLRGGALSEAFF
NA	TRBJ1-2	TRBV11-3	NA	TGTGCCAGCAGCTTAGGAGTGAGCTACGATGGCTACACCTTC	CASSLGVSYDGYTF
NA	TRBJ2-7	TRBV5-6	NA	TGTGCCAGCAGCTTTGGTTCCAGGGCACGCGAGCAGTACTTC	CASSFGSRAREQYF
NA	TRBJ1-1	TRBV6-5	NA	TGTGCCAGCTACGCAGGAAGGCTTCACACTGAAGCTTTCTTT	CASYAGRLHTEAFF
NA	TRBJ2-1	TRBV19	NA	TGTGCCAGTAGTATGACTGGGGGCTTCAACAATGAGCAGTTCTTC	CASSMTGGFNNEQFF
NA	TRBJ2-7	TRBV21-1	NA	TGTGCCAGCAGCAAAGGCCGGGACAGGGTTCTTTGCGAGCAGTACTTC	CASSKGRDRVLCEQYF